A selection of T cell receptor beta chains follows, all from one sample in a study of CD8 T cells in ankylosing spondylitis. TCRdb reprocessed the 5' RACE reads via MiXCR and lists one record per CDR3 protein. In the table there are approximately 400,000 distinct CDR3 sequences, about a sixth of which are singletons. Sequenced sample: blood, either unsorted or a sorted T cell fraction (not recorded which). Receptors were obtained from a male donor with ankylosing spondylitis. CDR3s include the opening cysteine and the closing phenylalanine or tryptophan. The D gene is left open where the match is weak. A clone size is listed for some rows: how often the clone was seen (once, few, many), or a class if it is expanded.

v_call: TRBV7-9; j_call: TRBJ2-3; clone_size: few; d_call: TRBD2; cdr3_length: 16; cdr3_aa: CASSLSGGTSTDTQYF; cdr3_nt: TGTGCCAGCAGCCTTAGCGGGGGGACTAGCACAGATACGCAGTATTTT
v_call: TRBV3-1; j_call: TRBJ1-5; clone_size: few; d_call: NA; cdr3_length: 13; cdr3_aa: CASSQERRQPQHF; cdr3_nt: TGTGCCAGCAGCCAAGAACGCCGTCAGCCCCAGCATTTT
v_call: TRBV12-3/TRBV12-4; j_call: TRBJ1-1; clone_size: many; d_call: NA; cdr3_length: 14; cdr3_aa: CASSPNQGRAEAFF; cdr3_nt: TGTGCCAGCAGTCCGAACCAGGGAAGGGCTGAAGCTTTCTTT
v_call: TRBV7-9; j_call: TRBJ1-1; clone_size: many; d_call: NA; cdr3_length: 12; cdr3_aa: CASSLAIRGAFF; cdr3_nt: TGTGCCAGCAGCTTAGCCATAAGGGGAGCTTTCTTT
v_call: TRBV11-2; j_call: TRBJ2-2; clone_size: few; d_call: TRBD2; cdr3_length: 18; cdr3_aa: CASSSGGLAGGSSGELFF; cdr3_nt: TGTGCCAGCAGCTCAGGAGGACTAGCGGGAGGGTCCTCCGGGGAGCTGTTTTTT
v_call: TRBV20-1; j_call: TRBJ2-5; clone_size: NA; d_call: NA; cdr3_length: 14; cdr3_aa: CSAPMMGKQETQYF; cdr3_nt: TGCAGTGCCCCAATGATGGGGAAACAAGAGACCCAGTACTTC
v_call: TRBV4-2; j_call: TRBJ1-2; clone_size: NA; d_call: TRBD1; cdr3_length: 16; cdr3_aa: CASSQGTQGADYGYTF; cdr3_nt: TGTGCCAGCAGCCAAGGGACCCAGGGGGCGGACTATGGCTACACCTTC
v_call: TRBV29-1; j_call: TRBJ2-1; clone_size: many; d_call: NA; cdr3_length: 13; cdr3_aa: CSVVERGGGEQFF; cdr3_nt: TGCAGCGTTGTGGAACGGGGAGGAGGGGAGCAGTTCTTC
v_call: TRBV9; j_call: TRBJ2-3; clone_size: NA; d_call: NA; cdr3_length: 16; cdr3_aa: CASSVGGYLGTDTQYF; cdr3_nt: TGTGCCAGCAGCGTAGGAGGCTATCTGGGCACAGATACGCAGTATTTT
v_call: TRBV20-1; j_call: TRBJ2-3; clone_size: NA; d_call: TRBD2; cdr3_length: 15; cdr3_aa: CSAPTSGGSTDTQYF; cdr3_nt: TGCAGTGCCCCGACTAGCGGGGGTAGCACAGATACGCAGTATTTT
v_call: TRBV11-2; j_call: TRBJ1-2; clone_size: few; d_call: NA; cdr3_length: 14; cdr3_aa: CASSLVAANYGYTF; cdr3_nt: TGTGCCAGCAGCTTAGTGGCAGCTAACTATGGCTACACCTTC
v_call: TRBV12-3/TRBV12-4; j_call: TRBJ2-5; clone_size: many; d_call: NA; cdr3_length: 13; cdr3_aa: CASSLWGQETQYF; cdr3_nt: TGTGCCAGCAGTTTATGGGGGCAAGAGACCCAGTACTTC
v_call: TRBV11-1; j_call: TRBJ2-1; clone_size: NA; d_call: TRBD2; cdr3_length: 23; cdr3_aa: CASSLGPALRAGAMERGYNEQFF; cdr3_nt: TGTGCCAGCAGCTTAGGGCCCGCTTTAAGAGCGGGAGCTATGGAACGGGGCTACAATGAGCAGTTCTTC
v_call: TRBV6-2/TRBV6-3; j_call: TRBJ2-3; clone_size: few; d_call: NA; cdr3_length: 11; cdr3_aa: CASTSGDTQYF; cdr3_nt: TGTGCCAGCACATCCGGAGATACGCAGTATTTT
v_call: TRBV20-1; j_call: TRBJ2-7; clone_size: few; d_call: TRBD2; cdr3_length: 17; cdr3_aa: CSASLAGTRGGPYEQYF; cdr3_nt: TGCAGTGCTAGCCTGGCCGGGACTAGGGGAGGTCCCTACGAGCAGTACTTC
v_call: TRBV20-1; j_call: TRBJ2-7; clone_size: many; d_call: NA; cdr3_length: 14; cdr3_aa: CSAIDSAASYEQYF; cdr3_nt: TGCAGTGCTATCGACTCGGCGGCGTCCTACGAGCAGTACTTC
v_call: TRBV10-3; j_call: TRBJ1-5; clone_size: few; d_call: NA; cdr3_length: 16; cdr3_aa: CAISERMAASNQPQHF; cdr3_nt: TGTGCCATCAGTGAGAGGATGGCAGCTAGCAATCAGCCCCAGCATTTT
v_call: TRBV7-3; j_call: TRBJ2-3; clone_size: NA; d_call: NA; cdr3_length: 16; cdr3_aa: CASSLGPGTFSDTQYF; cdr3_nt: TGTGCCAGCAGCCTAGGTCCCGGGACATTTTCAGATACGCAGTATTTT
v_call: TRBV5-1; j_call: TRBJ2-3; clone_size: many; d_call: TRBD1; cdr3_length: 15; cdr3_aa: CASSLGDRDTDTQYF; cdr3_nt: TGCGCCAGCAGCTTGGGGGACAGGGACACAGATACGCAGTATTTT
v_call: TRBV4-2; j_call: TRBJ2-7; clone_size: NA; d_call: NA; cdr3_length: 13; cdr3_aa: CASSQEIGYEQYF; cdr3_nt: TGTGCCAGCAGCCAAGAGATTGGCTACGAGCAGTACTTC
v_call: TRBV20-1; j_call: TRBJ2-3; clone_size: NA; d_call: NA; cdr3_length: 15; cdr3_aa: CSAPSAQASTDTQYF; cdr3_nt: TGCAGTGCTCCCTCTGCGCAGGCTAGCACAGATACGCAGTATTTT
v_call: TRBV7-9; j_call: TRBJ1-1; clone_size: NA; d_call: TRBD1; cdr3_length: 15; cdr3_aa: CASSPGGTAEGEAFF; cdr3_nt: TGTGCCAGCAGCCCAGGGGGGACGGCCGAGGGTGAAGCTTTCTTT
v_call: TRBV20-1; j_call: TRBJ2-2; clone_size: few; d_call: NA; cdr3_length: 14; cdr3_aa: CSAQYQMLPGELFF; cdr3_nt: TGCAGTGCTCAGTACCAAATGCTCCCCGGGGAGCTGTTTTTT
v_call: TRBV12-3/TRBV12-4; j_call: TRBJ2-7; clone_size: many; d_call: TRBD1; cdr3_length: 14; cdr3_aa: CASSPADRDGEQYF; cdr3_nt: TGTGCCAGCAGTCCCGCGGACAGGGACGGCGAGCAGTACTTC
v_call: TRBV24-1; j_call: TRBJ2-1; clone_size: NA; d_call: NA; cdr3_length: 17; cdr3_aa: CATSDMSSRTPYNEQFF; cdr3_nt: TGTGCCACCAGTGATATGAGTTCCCGGACTCCCTACAATGAGCAGTTCTTC
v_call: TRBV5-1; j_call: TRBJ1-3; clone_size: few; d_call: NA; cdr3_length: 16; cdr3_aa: CASTVGASFSGNTIYF; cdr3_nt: TGCGCCAGCACCGTTGGAGCTTCTTTCTCTGGAAACACCATATATTTT
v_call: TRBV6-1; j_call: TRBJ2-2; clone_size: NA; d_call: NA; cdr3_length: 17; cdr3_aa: CASIQPPGSAWTGELFF; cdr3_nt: TGTGCCAGCATTCAACCCCCTGGGTCGGCTTGGACCGGGGAGCTGTTTTTT
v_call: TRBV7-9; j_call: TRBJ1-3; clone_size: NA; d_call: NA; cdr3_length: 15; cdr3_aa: CASSTDRSSGNTIYF; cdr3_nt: TGTGCCAGCAGCACCGACAGGAGCTCTGGAAACACCATATATTTT
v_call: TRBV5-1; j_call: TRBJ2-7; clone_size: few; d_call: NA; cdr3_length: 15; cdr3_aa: CASSLAGRRDYEQYF; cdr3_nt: TGCGCCAGCAGCTTGGCGGGTAGGAGGGACTACGAGCAGTACTTC
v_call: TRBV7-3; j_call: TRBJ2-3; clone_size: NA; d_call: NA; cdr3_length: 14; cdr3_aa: CASSSGRSTDTQYF; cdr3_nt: TGTGCCAGCAGCTCAGGACGGAGCACAGATACGCAGTATTTT
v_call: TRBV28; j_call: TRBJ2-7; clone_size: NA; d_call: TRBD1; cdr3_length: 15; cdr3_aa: CASSEPGQNSYEQYF; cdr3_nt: TGTGCCAGCAGTGAACCGGGACAGAACTCCTACGAGCAGTACTTC
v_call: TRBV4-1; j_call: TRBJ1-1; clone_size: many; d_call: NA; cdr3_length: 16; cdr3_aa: CASSQVGKRVNTEAFF; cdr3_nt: TGCGCCAGCAGCCAAGTGGGCAAGAGGGTGAACACTGAAGCTTTCTTT
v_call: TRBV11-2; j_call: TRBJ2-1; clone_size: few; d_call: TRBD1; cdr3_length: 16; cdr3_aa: CASSFLRDRTYNEQFF; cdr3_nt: TGTGCCAGCAGCTTCTTAAGGGACAGAACCTACAATGAGCAGTTCTTC
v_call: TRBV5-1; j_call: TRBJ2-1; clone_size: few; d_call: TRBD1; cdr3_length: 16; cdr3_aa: CASSLEAGGPYNEQFF; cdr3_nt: TGCGCCAGCAGCTTGGAGGCAGGGGGCCCCTACAATGAGCAGTTCTTC
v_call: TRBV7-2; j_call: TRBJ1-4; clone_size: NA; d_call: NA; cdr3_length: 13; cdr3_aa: CASSLVIWEKLFF; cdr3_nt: TGTGCCAGCAGCTTAGTTATATGGGAAAAACTGTTTTTT
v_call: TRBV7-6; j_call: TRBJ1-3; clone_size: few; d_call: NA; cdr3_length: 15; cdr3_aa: CASSPQSGAGNTIYF; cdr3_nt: TGTGCCAGCAGCCCTCAGTCAGGGGCTGGAAACACCATATATTTT
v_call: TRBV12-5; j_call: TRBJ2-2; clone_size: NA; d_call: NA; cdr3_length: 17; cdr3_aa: CASGFTRPLANPGELFF; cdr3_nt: TGTGCTAGTGGTTTTACCAGACCTCTTGCCAACCCCGGGGAGCTGTTTTTT
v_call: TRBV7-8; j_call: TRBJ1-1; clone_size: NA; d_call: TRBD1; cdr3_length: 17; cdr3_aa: CASSLGGQRATNTEAFF; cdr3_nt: TGTGCCAGCAGCTTAGGGGGACAGAGAGCAACGAACACTGAAGCTTTCTTT
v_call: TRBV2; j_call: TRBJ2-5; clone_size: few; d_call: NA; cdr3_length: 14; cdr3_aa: CASSEALPPGTQYF; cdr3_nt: TGTGCCAGCAGTGAAGCGTTGCCGCCGGGGACCCAGTACTTC
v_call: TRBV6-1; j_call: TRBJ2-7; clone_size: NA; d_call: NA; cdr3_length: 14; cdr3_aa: CASNLGWAPGEQYF; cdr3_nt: TGTGCCAGCAACCTGGGGTGGGCCCCTGGCGAGCAGTACTTC
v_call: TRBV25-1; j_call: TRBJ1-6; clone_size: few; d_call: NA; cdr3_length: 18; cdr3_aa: CAPSTRHSSSSYNSPLHF; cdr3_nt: TGTGCCCCCTCAACCCGGCACTCTTCGAGCTCCTATAATTCACCCCTCCACTTT
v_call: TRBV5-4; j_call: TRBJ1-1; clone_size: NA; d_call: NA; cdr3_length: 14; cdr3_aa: CASSLEWGNTEAFF; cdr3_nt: TGTGCCAGCAGCTTGGAATGGGGGAACACTGAAGCTTTCTTT
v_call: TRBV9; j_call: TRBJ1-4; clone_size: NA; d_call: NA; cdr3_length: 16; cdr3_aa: CASSVAGTATNEKLFF; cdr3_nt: TGTGCCAGCAGCGTAGCCGGCACTGCAACTAATGAAAAACTGTTTTTT
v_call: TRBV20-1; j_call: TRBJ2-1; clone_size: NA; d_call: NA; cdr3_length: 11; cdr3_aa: CSASAGTYQFF; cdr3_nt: TGCAGTGCTTCCGCCGGGACTTACCAGTTCTTC